This T cell receptor (beta chain) was retrieved from a study of blood T cell repertoires in COVID-19. Using immunoSEQ multiplex PCR, the repertoire was profiled, and TCRdb retains in-frame clones only, with some absent. The data contain fewer than 450,000 clones, roughly 87% of them singletons. Germline lookup yields CDR1 PRHDT and CDR2 FYEKMQ (reference sequence). The CDR3 spans 18 residues. J lost 0 bases, V lost 5 bases, and 10 bases had no gene match. Recovery among Cohort 3 donors was established by two negative PCRs, clearance, or symptom resolution. The sample comprised PBMCs or T cells enriched from blood (not recorded which). V usage is TRBV13 and J usage is TRBJ2-6; TRBD1 aligns across 7 bases. The clonotype comes from a woman under 40 who had recovered from COVID-19. CDR3 sequence (DNA): TGTGCCAGCAGCCTCCGGGACAGTCCTCTCTCTGGGGCCAACGTCCTGACTTTC. This codes for CASSLRDSPLSGANVLTF.